This T cell receptor (beta chain) was found in a study of blood T cell repertoires in COVID-19 (dated by TCRdb to 2020 to 2021). General notes on the study: Collaborator samples came from the United States, Italy and Spain and covered acute and convalescent phases of COVID-19. Where available, HLA class I and class II types were taken from metadata supplied by the sample provider and were not determined by assay-based typing. The prospective study material was composed of cDNA or gDNA derived from T cells, B-cell-depleted T cells, or PBMCs. The samples were drawn from two sources: the first 160 participants of the ongoing ImmuneRACE study, and 950 to 1,500 subjects contributed by 6 global collaborators. The dataset comprised deeply sampled blood TCRbeta repertoires from subjects exposed to, actively infected with, or recovered from COVID-19. The repertoires were made available in a free public database intended to serve as a resource for research on the immune response to SARS-CoV-2. A de-identified subject ID, COVID-19 status, age in years and sex were almost always included in the sample metadata. Here is what the overall study found, with its caveats: The amount of clinical and demographic metadata varied by source and participant and was provided uncurated.

At one collaborating source in Seattle, patients were enrolled during active infection and were followed longitudinally through the course of disease. Whole blood was collected in K2EDTA tubes by collaborating institutions according to the institutions' own protocols. For TCRbeta analysis, collaborators shipped samples as frozen whole blood, isolated PBMCs, or DNA extracted from either of those sample types. As regards this clone: This receptor's antigen is unknown. One base away there is no much larger clone; base qualities are not given.

From a lookup of the germline V gene, CDR1 and CDR2 are SGHDT and YYEEEE. CDR3 length: 15 amino acids, cysteine to phenylalanine. Only the CDR3 DNA is retained, 45 bases long and in frame from the first base. V loses 6 bases at its end and J loses 2 bases; junction bases beyond the gene matches: 8. TCRbeta CDR3 regions were amplified from genomic DNA by means of the immunoSEQ Assay, a bias-controlled multiplex PCR. For the original study's pipeline: The number of nucleated cells in each sample was estimated from the amplification of reference gene primers within the assay. To quantify the absolute abundance of each unique TCRbeta CDR3 rearrangement, sequence reads were collapsed and filtered. For each sample, productive Simpson clonality was calculated by taking the square root of Simpson's diversity index across productive rearrangements. TCRdb retrieved this table from immuneACCESS and kept in-frame rearrangements only. Not all clones are present; in checked studies, unresolved V genes account for under half, and no reason is known for the remainder. Clone size and the V and J calls come from that table; the DNA yielded D and trimming. This sample lists about 140,000 clones; about 87% were detected once. The ten largest make up roughly 2.5% of the sample.

The V and J segments used are TRBV5-6 and TRBJ2-7; the junction holds 10 bases that match TRBD2. The TCR originated in a human donor with COVID-19, enrolled during active disease. The donor label of this sample is uncertain. The sample consisted of peripheral blood. The DNA reads TGTGCCAGCACCCCCTTGAGCGGGGGGGCCTACGAGCAGTACTTC. It specifies CASTPLSGGAYEQYF.